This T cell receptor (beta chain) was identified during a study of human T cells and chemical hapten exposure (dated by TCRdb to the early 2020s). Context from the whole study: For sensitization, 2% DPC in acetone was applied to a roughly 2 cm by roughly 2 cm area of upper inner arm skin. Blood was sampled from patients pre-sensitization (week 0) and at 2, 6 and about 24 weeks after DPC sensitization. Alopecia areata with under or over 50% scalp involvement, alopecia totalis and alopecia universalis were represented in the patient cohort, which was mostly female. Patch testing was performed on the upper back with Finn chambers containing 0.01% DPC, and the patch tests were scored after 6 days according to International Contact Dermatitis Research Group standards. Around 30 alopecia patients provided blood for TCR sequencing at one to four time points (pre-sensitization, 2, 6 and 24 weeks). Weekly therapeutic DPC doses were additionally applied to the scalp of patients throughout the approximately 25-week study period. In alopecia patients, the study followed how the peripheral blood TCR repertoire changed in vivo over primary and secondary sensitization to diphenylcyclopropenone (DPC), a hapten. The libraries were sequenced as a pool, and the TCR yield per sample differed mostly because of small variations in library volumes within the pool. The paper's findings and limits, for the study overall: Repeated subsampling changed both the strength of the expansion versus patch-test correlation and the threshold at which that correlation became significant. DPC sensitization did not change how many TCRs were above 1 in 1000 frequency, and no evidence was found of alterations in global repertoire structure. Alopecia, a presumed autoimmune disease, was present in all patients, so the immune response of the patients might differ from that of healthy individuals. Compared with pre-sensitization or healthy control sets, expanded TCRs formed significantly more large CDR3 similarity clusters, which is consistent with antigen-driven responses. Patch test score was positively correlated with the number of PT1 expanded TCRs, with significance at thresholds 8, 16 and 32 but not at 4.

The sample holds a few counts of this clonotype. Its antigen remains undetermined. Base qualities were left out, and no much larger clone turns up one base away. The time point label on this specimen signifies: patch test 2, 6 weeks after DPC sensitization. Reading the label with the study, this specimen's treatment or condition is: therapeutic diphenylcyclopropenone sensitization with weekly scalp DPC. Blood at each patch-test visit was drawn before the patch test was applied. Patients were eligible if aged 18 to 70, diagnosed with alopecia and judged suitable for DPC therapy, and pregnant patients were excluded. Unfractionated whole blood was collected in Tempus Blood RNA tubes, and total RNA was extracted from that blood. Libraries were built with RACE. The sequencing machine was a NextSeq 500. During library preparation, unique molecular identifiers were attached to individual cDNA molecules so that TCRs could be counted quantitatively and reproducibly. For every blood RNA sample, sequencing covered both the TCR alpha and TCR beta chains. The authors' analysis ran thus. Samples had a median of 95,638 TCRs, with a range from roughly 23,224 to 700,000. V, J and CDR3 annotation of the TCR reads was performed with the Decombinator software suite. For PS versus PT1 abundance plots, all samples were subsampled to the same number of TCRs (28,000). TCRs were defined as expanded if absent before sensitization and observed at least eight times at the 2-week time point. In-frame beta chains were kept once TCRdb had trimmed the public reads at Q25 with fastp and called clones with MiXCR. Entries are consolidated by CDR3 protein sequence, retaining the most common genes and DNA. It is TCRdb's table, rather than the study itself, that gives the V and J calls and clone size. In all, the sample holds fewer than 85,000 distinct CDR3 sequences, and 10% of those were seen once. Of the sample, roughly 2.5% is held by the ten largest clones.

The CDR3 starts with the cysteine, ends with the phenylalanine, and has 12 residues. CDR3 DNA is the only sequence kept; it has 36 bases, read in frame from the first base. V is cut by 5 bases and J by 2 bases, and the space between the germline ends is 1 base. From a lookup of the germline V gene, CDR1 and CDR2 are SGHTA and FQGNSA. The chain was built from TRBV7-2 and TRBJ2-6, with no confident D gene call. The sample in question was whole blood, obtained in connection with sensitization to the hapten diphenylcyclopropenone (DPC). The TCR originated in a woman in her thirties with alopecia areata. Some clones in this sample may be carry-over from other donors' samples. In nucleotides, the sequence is TGTGCCAGCAGCACTGGGGCCAACGTCCTGACTTTC. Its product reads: CASSTGANVLTF.